This T cell receptor beta chain was profiled in a study of T cell responses to AZD1222 COVID-19 vaccine (dated by TCRdb to the early 2020s). Notes on the research overall: AZD1222 recipients whose second dose came at about 4 weeks and those whose second dose came at about 12 weeks were combined into one group, since spike-specific TCR depth and breadth did not differ between the two schedules. TCR sequencing was performed for fewer than 250 trial participants, of whom roughly 200 were given two doses of AZD1222 and around 26 were given two doses of MenACWY control vaccine. Enrollment into the trials was organized by age into subgroups of 18-55, 56-69 and 70-plus years, and those subgroups contained approximately 160, 26 and 62 TCR-sequenced participants, respectively.

The CDR3 numbers 16 residues from cysteine through phenylalanine. Of all the DNA, just the CDR3 is kept, 48 bases in frame from base 1. According to the germline V gene, CDR1 reads KGHDR and CDR2 reads SFDVKD. Cut back by 7 bases and 7 bases, the V and J ends lie 24 bases apart. What this sample's time point label stands for: baseline before first vaccination. Samples from vaccinated people were obtained from the UK trials COV001 and COV002, which included a single-blind randomized controlled phase 2/3 trial of AZD1222 (ChAdOx1 nCoV-19) in healthy adults. Trial participant PBMC samples were collected at day 0 and day 28 after the second dose for TCRbeta chain sequencing. This clone was counted a few times. Its antigen remains unidentified. Per-nucleotide qualities are absent, and no much larger clonotype sits a single base away. The CDR3 regions of human TCRbeta chains were analyzed by immunosequencing. The study's own analysis went as follows. TCRs in the repertoires were compared against a reference library of SARS-CoV-2-specific TCRs that had been generated with the MIRA antigen-specificity platform. Breadth meant the fraction of unique TCRs that were SARS-CoV-2-associated, whereas depth meant the fraction of total T cells that were SARS-CoV-2-associated. Each spike-specific TCR was assigned to its reactive spike region and to a CD4 or CD8 class using the MIRA data. Log10-transformed breadth and depth values were compared by one-way ANOVA with Sidak's multiple comparisons tests. The table was pulled from immuneACCESS by TCRdb, which kept in-frame rearrangements only. Such tables lose some clones; where checked, under half of the loss comes from unresolved V genes, and the rest has no known cause. V and J calls and clone size are as listed in that table; D and trimming were resolved from the DNA. The sample data list 110,000 or so clones, and 80% to 90% of these were observed just once. The top ten hold roughly 9.1% of the sample.

Broad study findings and their caveats: Because no day 14 peak-response samples were available, the repertoires could be characterized only after the peak T cell response. The whole spike protein was spanned by vaccine-associated CD4 TCRs, and dominant responses were seen in regions 160-218 and 743-854. The 56-69-year group was small, and its depth increase did not reach significance, likely because of low power. Nearly half of unique spike-specific TCRs reportedly recognized epitopes outside regions mutated in the B.1.351 and B.1.1.7 variants. Conclusions about previously exposed vaccinees were limited because only five to seven AZD1222 recipients were SARS-CoV-2 seropositive at baseline. Most participants were white British and females outnumbered males, and the authors suggested that clonal diversity may have been underestimated. A significant rise in spike-specific TCR breadth and depth was observed after two AZD1222 doses relative to day 0 and relative to MenACWY recipients.

The TCR sequence derives from an adult in good health. The rearranged chain carries TRBV24-1 and TRBJ1-2; a weak D assignment points to TRBD1 (6 bases agree). The specimen was peripheral blood, collected on day 0 of AZD1222 vaccination. CDR3 region: CATSRLRNRELTGYTF. The nucleotide sequence is given as TGTGCCACCAGCCGGTTAAGAAACAGGGAATTGACTGGCTACACCTTC.